Listed below are T cell receptor beta chains from one sample, sequenced in a study of regulatory dendritic cells for organ transplantation. Assay: immunoSEQ multiplex PCR; the TCRdb copy retains only in-frame clones and omits some. The data contain under 45,000 clones, about 89% of them singletons. The sequencing sample was made of naive CD4+ T cells from blood. Every receptor here comes from a human donor in good health. Each CDR3 is given with its conserved first and last residue. The order of the fields is J gene, V gene, D gene, clone size, CDR3 DNA, CDR3 protein. The D gene is left open where the match is weak. A row's size may be missing; if present it is once, few, many or a size class.

J: TRBJ1-5; V: TRBV5-8; D: TRBD1; size: -; DNA: TGTGCCAGCAGCTCGGCGACAGGGGTCTCGAATCAGCCCCAGCATTTT; CDR3: CASSSATGVSNQPQHF
J: TRBJ1-3; V: TRBV7-6; D: -; size: -; DNA: TGTGCCAGCAGCTTAGCAGACGCGCCTTCTGGAAACACCATATATTTT; CDR3: CASSLADAPSGNTIYF
J: TRBJ2-7; V: TRBV5-5; D: -; size: -; DNA: TGTGCCAGCAGTAACCCAGGGCTTGAACCATCCTACGAGCAGTACTTC; CDR3: CASSNPGLEPSYEQYF
J: TRBJ1-1; V: TRBV9; D: -; size: few; DNA: TGTGCCAGCAGCGTAGAGCCTCAGGGTACTGAAGCTTTCTTT; CDR3: CASSVEPQGTEAFF
J: TRBJ1-4; V: TRBV7-9; D: -; size: -; DNA: TGTGCCAGCAGCTTAGGTGGTAGGGCTAATGAAAAACTGTTTTTT; CDR3: CASSLGGRANEKLFF
J: TRBJ2-3; V: TRBV30; D: -; size: -; DNA: TGTGCCTGGAGCTTCGGGGGCGGTACGCAGTATTTT; CDR3: CAWSFGGGTQYF
J: TRBJ2-3; V: TRBV30; D: -; size: -; DNA: TGTGCCTGGAGTGTACCGGTCCTAGCAGGAATTACAGATACGCAGTATTTT; CDR3: CAWSVPVLAGITDTQYF
J: TRBJ1-6; V: TRBV18; D: -; size: few; DNA: TGTGCCAGCTCGGATCTACAGACGGGAGATAATTCACCCCTCCACTTT; CDR3: CASSDLQTGDNSPLHF
J: TRBJ1-5; V: TRBV20-1; D: -; size: -; DNA: TGCAGTGCTGGGAGCAATCAGCCCCAGCATTTT; CDR3: CSAGSNQPQHF
J: TRBJ2-3; V: TRBV7-2; D: -; size: -; DNA: TGTGCCAGCAGCTTATTCGGGGGAAGCACAGATACGCAGTATTTT; CDR3: CASSLFGGSTDTQYF
J: TRBJ2-2; V: TRBV4-3; D: TRBD2; size: few; DNA: TGCGCCAGCAGCTACGAAGGGGCTAGCGGTCTCACCGGGGAGCTGTTTTTT; CDR3: CASSYEGASGLTGELFF
J: TRBJ2-7; V: TRBV9; D: -; size: -; DNA: TGTGCCAGCAGCGTAGGTATCGACAGCTCCTACGAGCAGTACTTC; CDR3: CASSVGIDSSYEQYF
J: TRBJ1-5; V: TRBV4-2; D: -; size: -; DNA: TGTGCCAGCAGCCAAGAAAGCCAGGGAATTAGCAATCAGCCCCAGCATTTT; CDR3: CASSQESQGISNQPQHF
J: TRBJ2-7; V: TRBV6-5; D: -; size: -; DNA: TGTGCCAGCGGTACAAGGTCCTACGAGCAGTACTTC; CDR3: CASGTRSYEQYF
J: TRBJ2-1; V: TRBV9; D: TRBD2; size: -; DNA: TGTGCCAGCAGCGTCGCCGGGACTAGCGGATCTCTCTTAACCTACAATGAGCAGTTCTTC; CDR3: CASSVAGTSGSLLTYNEQFF
J: TRBJ1-5; V: TRBV9; D: -; size: few; DNA: TGTGCCAGCACACAACACCAGGGGAGGGGGAATCAGCCCCAGCATTTT; CDR3: CASTQHQGRGNQPQHF
J: TRBJ1-1; V: TRBV19; D: TRBD1; size: -; DNA: TGTGCCAGTAGTACCTTCCGGGACAGTGAAGCTTTCTTT; CDR3: CASSTFRDSEAFF
J: TRBJ2-7; V: TRBV5-4; D: -; size: -; DNA: TGTGCCAGCAGCCCTAGCCCCGCCTCCTACGAGCAGTACTTC; CDR3: CASSPSPASYEQYF
J: TRBJ1-2; V: TRBV28; D: -; size: -; DNA: TGTGCCAGCAGTTCGGGACCCCCTGGAGGCTACACCTTC; CDR3: CASSSGPPGGYTF
J: TRBJ2-5; V: TRBV5-4; D: TRBD2; size: -; DNA: TGTGCCAGCAGCCCCGACCTAGCGGGAGAAGAGACCCAGTACTTC; CDR3: CASSPDLAGEETQYF
J: TRBJ1-2; V: TRBV28; D: TRBD1; size: -; DNA: TGTGCCAGCAGTACAGGGGTAGGCTACACCTTC; CDR3: CASSTGVGYTF
J: TRBJ2-4; V: TRBV7-9; D: -; size: -; DNA: TGTGCCAGCAGCTTGGAACCGGGACACGAGTACTTC; CDR3: CASSLEPGHEYF
J: TRBJ2-7; V: TRBV7-3; D: -; size: -; DNA: TGTGCCAGCAGCCCCCTACAGGGCCACGAGCAGTACTTC; CDR3: CASSPLQGHEQYF
J: TRBJ2-7; V: TRBV11-1; D: TRBD2; size: -; DNA: TGTGCCAGCAGCCATAGGTCTGAAGCGGGGGAGCAGTACTTC; CDR3: CASSHRSEAGEQYF
J: TRBJ1-1; V: TRBV14; D: -; size: few; DNA: TGTGCCAGCAGCCAAGGTCCTGTCCGGAGGACTGAAGCTTTCTTT; CDR3: CASSQGPVRRTEAFF
J: TRBJ1-3; V: TRBV28; D: -; size: -; DNA: TGTGCCAGCAGTTTTGGCGGCCCCGGGGACACCATATATTTT; CDR3: CASSFGGPGDTIYF
J: TRBJ2-7; V: TRBV21-1; D: -; size: -; DNA: TGTGCCAGCAGCAAAGGAGATGGTCACAGGGCGTGCTACGAGCAGTACTTC; CDR3: CASSKGDGHRACYEQYF
J: TRBJ2-5; V: TRBV28; D: TRBD2; size: -; DNA: TGTGCCAGCAGTTTTTGGGCTAGCGGAATACAAGAGACCCAGTACTTC; CDR3: CASSFWASGIQETQYF
J: TRBJ2-2; V: TRBV7-7; D: -; size: -; DNA: TGTGCTAGCAGCTTAGCGGAGTGGGGCACCGGGGAGCTGTTTTTT; CDR3: CASSLAEWGTGELFF
J: TRBJ2-1; V: TRBV5-1; D: -; size: -; DNA: TGCGCCAGCAGCTTGGTCGACTACCTCAATGAGCAGTTCTTC; CDR3: CASSLVDYLNEQFF
J: TRBJ2-7; V: TRBV7-6; D: -; size: -; DNA: TGTGCCAGCAGCTTGGACGACTACGAGCAGTACTTC; CDR3: CASSLDDYEQYF
J: TRBJ1-1; V: TRBV29-1; D: -; size: -; DNA: TGCAGCCCAATTAGGCGGGCCCCGAACACTGAAGCTTTCTTT; CDR3: CSPIRRAPNTEAFF
J: TRBJ2-1; V: TRBV21-1; D: -; size: -; DNA: TGTGCCAGCAGCATACCCGGACTAGGGGGTGAGCAGTTCTTC; CDR3: CASSIPGLGGEQFF
J: TRBJ2-7; V: TRBV19; D: -; size: -; DNA: TGTGCCAGTAGTATCGCTATATTGGGCTCCTACGAGCAGTACTTC; CDR3: CASSIAILGSYEQYF
J: TRBJ1-2; V: TRBV18; D: TRBD1; size: few; DNA: TGTGCCAGCTCACTAACCGGGACAGGGGACTATGGCTACACCTTC; CDR3: CASSLTGTGDYGYTF
J: TRBJ2-3; V: TRBV4-3; D: -; size: once; DNA: TGCGCCAGCAGCCGCGGAGGGATCACAGATACGCAGTATTTT; CDR3: CASSRGGITDTQYF
J: TRBJ2-3; V: TRBV5-4; D: -; size: -; DNA: TGTGCCGGGAGAGGAAGCACAGATACGCAGTATTTT; CDR3: CAGRGSTDTQYF
J: TRBJ2-7; V: TRBV19; D: -; size: -; DNA: TGTGCCAGTAGTATGTCTCAAGCTGTAGGCTACGAGCAGTACTTC; CDR3: CASSMSQAVGYEQYF
J: TRBJ2-7; V: TRBV7-2; D: TRBD2; size: once; DNA: TGTGCCAGCAGCTTAGCGTTGCGGGGGGTAAACGAGCAGTACTTC; CDR3: CASSLALRGVNEQYF
J: TRBJ1-2; V: TRBV6-5; D: -; size: -; DNA: TGTGCCAGCCGCGTCGGGGTATCTTATGGCTACACCTTC; CDR3: CASRVGVSYGYTF
J: TRBJ2-1; V: TRBV9; D: -; size: -; DNA: TGTGCCAGCAGCGTAGGGAACTGGGACGCCTACAATGAGCAGTTCTTC; CDR3: CASSVGNWDAYNEQFF
J: TRBJ2-7; V: TRBV27; D: TRBD2; size: -; DNA: TGTGCCAGCAGATCAGCGGGATCCTACGAGCAGTACTTC; CDR3: CASRSAGSYEQYF
J: TRBJ2-7; V: TRBV5-8; D: -; size: -; DNA: TGTGCCAGCAGCTTCGCCCCAGGGTTCACCCTCTACGAGCAGTACTTC; CDR3: CASSFAPGFTLYEQYF
J: TRBJ2-1; V: TRBV5-1; D: TRBD2; size: -; DNA: TGCGCCAGCAGCTTGGATAGGATAGCGGGAGTATTTATGAATGAGCAGTTCTTC; CDR3: CASSLDRIAGVFMNEQFF
J: TRBJ1-1; V: TRBV7-2; D: -; size: -; DNA: TGTGCCAGCAGCTTATACGCGTACAACACTGAAGCTTTCTTT; CDR3: CASSLYAYNTEAFF
J: TRBJ2-7; V: TRBV18; D: -; size: -; DNA: TGTGCCAGCTCACCCCAGGAGGCAGAGCAGTACTTC; CDR3: CASSPQEAEQYF
J: TRBJ2-3; V: TRBV18; D: -; size: once; DNA: TGTGCCAGCTCACCGATGGCGGCCAGCACAGATACGCAGTATTTT; CDR3: CASSPMAASTDTQYF
J: TRBJ2-3; V: TRBV9; D: TRBD1; size: -; DNA: TGTGCCAGCAGCGTAGCAGGAATTGGGGGACAGGATACGCAGTATTTT; CDR3: CASSVAGIGGQDTQYF
J: TRBJ2-7; V: TRBV2; D: TRBD2; size: -; DNA: TGTGCCAGCAGCCCCAGAGCGGGGGAACCCTACGAGCAGTACTTC; CDR3: CASSPRAGEPYEQYF
J: TRBJ2-2; V: TRBV7-2; D: -; size: -; DNA: TGTGCCAGCAGCTCGGGACCGAACACCGGGGAGCTGTTTTTT; CDR3: CASSSGPNTGELFF
J: TRBJ1-1; V: TRBV5-1; D: TRBD1; size: -; DNA: TGCGCCAGCAGCTTGCGAGACAGGGGGCAAACTGAAGCTTTCTTT; CDR3: CASSLRDRGQTEAFF
J: TRBJ1-1; V: TRBV4-3; D: -; size: -; DNA: TGCGCCAGCAGCCTCACTGTTGGGTCTGAAGCTTTCTTT; CDR3: CASSLTVGSEAFF
J: TRBJ2-5; V: TRBV5-1; D: -; size: -; DNA: TGCGCCAGCAGCTTGGCCCAAGAGACCCAGTACTTC; CDR3: CASSLAQETQYF
J: TRBJ2-4; V: TRBV6-5; D: TRBD1; size: -; DNA: TGTGCCAGTTCGACAGGGCGGATAAACATTCAGTACTTC; CDR3: CASSTGRINIQYF
J: TRBJ2-2; V: TRBV5-4; D: TRBD2; size: few; DNA: TGTGCCAGCAGCTTCACTAGCGGGGTTGCCGGGGAGCTGTTTTTT; CDR3: CASSFTSGVAGELFF
J: TRBJ2-7; V: TRBV29-1; D: -; size: -; DNA: TGCAGCGCCACAACCGACCGAAGGGGGGTTGAGCAGTACTTC; CDR3: CSATTDRRGVEQYF